The next 25 T cell receptor beta chains were all read from a single sample in a study of shared clonotypes between healthy human individuals. Naive CD8 cells, CD45RO-negative and positively selected for CCR7, excluded terminally differentiated effector memory CD45RA+ cells. Profiling relied on immunoSEQ multiplex PCR, and the TCRdb table lists in-frame clones only, not all of them. The profile covers 1.5 million to 2.5 million clones, with roughly 95% appearing a single time and 1% to 1.5% taken by the ten largest. Material for sequencing was naive CD8+ T cells sorted from blood. The receptors here all came from a man between 18 and 29 years old in good health.

The chain has TRBV11-1 and TRBJ2-5; D is perhaps TRBD1 (5 bases). The length of the CDR3 is 16 residues. Germline CDR1 SGHAT, CDR2 FQDESV (reference sequence). V was trimmed by 3 bases and J by 1 base, leaving 15 bases between them. CDR3 sequence reads: CASSLSRVRGQETQYF. DNA of the CDR3: TGTGCCAGCAGCTTGAGTAGGGTTAGGGGCCAAGAGACCCAGTACTTC.

V and J are TRBV5-1 and TRBJ1-1, with D unresolved. The CDR3 runs to 11 residues. The germline V gene encodes CDR1 SGHRS and CDR2 YFSETQ. V was clipped by 9 bases and J by 1 base, with 7 bases between them. CDR3 amino acids: CATGPNTEAFF. Here the CDR3 DNA reads TGCGCCACCGGTCCGAACACTGAAGCTTTCTTT.

Concerning this clone: Other DNA sequences in this sample translate to the same CDR3. In nucleotides, the CDR3 is TGTGCCAGCAGCGTCTCCGGAGGCGGCACAGATACGCAGTATTTT. It yields the protein CASSVSGGGTDTQYF. The chain combines TRBV9 with TRBJ2-3, with D possibly being TRBD2 (5 bases). Per germline, CDR1 SGDLS and CDR2 YYNGEE. The CDR3 consists of 15 residues. V was cut by 2 bases and J by 1 base, with 11 bases left in between.

The chain has TRBV4-1 and TRBJ2-1; D remains ambiguous. The germline V gene encodes CDR1 MGHRA and CDR2 YSYEKL. This CDR3 contains 13 residues. V gave up 4 bases and J gave up 9 bases, with 13 bases separating them. The CDR3: CASSPEPLGEQFF. The CDR3, as DNA: TGCGCCAGCAGCCCCGAGCCCTTGGGTGAGCAGTTCTTC.

This chain uses TRBV2 with TRBJ1-1; no clear D. V dropped 4 bases and J dropped 1 base, with 7 bases sitting between them. The CDR3 sequence is 13 residues long. Per germline, CDR1 SNHLY and CDR2 FYNNEI. DNA for the CDR3: TGTGCCAGCAGTGGGACCGCGAACACTGAAGCTTTCTTT. Protein: CASSGTANTEAFF.

V usage is TRBV6-5 and J usage is TRBJ2-1; D gene uncertain. CDR1 and CDR2 from the germline V gene are MNHEY and SVGAGI. V dropped 7 bases and J dropped 9 bases, with 16 bases sitting between them. This CDR3 has 13 residues. CDR3 nucleotides: TGTGCCAGCACCTCGAGTGGGGTCGGTGAGCAGTTCTTC. This encodes CASTSSGVGEQFF.

The chain is built from TRBV6-1 and TRBJ1-1, with D hard to call. Trimming removed 1 base at V and 1 base at J, with 19 bases between. The germline gives CDR1 MNHNS, CDR2 SASEGT. The CDR3 contains 18 residues. The CDR3 DNA reads TGTGCCAGCAGTGAAGGAGCCACCGGGGTAAGAGGGAACACTGAAGCTTTCTTT. Protein product: CASSEGATGVRGNTEAFF.

The gene calls are TRBV9 and TRBJ1-6; D is unclear. V gave up 3 bases and J gave up 0 bases, with 10 bases separating them. CDR1 and CDR2 from the germline V gene are SGDLS and YYNGEE. This CDR3 is 16 amino acids long. As DNA, the CDR3 is TGTGCCAGCAGCGATTCAGGCGTCTCCTATAATTCACCCCTCCACTTT. It yields the protein CASSDSGVSYNSPLHF.

This chain links TRBV7-9 with TRBJ2-7; D uncertain. Per germline, CDR1 SEHNR and CDR2 FQNEAQ (reference sequence). This CDR3 has 10 amino acids. The V end lost 5 bases, the J end lost 6 bases, and 5 bases lay between the germline ends. CDR3 in DNA: TGTGCCAGCAGCGCTAGCGAGCAGTACTTC. Translating it yields CASSASEQYF.

The chain recombines TRBV5-4 with TRBJ2-7; a possible D gene is TRBD1 (5 bases). CDR3 size: 13 residues. Germline loops: CDR1 SGHNT, CDR2 YYREEE (reference sequence). V dropped 7 bases and J dropped 2 bases, with 13 bases sitting between them. The CDR3 DNA follows: TGTGCCAGCGAAGGACAAGGACCCTACGAGCAGTACTTC. Residues: CASEGQGPYEQYF.

The rearrangement joins TRBV12-1 to TRBJ2-7; the table's TRBD2 call for D was not verified on the DNA. TRBV12-1 is reported as a pseudogene. The CDR3 runs 15 residues. CDR3 in DNA: TGTGCCAGCAGCTTAAGACCTAATCGGGGTTACGAGCAGTACTTC. Translation: CASSLRPNRGYEQYF.

The V gene is TRBV6-4, the J gene TRBJ2-7; 14 bases are a match to TRBD2. Germline-derived CDR1 and CDR2 are MRHNA and SNTAGT. The CDR3 totals 16 residues. With V trimmed by 2 bases and J by 5 bases, 5 bases remained unmatched. The CDR3 nucleotides are TGTGCCAGCAGTGACCGACTAGCGGGAGGGCCACACGAGCAGTACTTC. Translating it yields CASSDRLAGGPHEQYF.

With respect to this clone: This sample also contains other DNA sequences that code for the same CDR3. The CDR3 sequence: CASSPLAGGPYEQYF. CDR3 in DNA: TGCGCCAGCAGCCCTCTAGCGGGAGGGCCTTACGAGCAGTACTTC. V and J are TRBV4-1 and TRBJ2-7; 12 bases are a match to TRBD2. The CDR3 is 15 amino acids. V was pared by 4 bases and J by 4 bases, with 5 bases of the junction left unmatched. Germline lookup yields CDR1 MGHRA and CDR2 YSYEKL.

The chain uses TRBV6-1 and TRBJ2-7, with D perhaps TRBD2 (6 bases). Germline V gene lookup returns CDR1 MNHNS and CDR2 SASEGT. V dropped 2 bases and J dropped 7 bases, with 18 bases sitting between them. The CDR3 is 15 amino acids. The CDR3 is CASSEFRTTAREQYF. In DNA, the CDR3 is TGTGCCAGCAGTGAATTCAGGACTACGGCTCGGGAGCAGTACTTC.

The J gene is TRBJ2-2, the V gene TRBV27; the D gene is possibly TRBD2 (6 bases). This CDR3 comprises 14 residues. V lost 5 bases, J lost 5 bases, and 12 bases lay in between. Germline lookup yields CDR1 MNHEY and CDR2 SMNVEV (reference sequence). The CDR3, as DNA: TGTGCCAGCAGTGATATCGGGGGAACCGGGGAGCTGTTTTTT. Its translation: CASSDIGGTGELFF.

J is TRBJ2-7 and V is TRBV27, with TRBD1 identical over 11 bases. The germline gives CDR1 MNHEY, CDR2 SMNVEV (reference sequence). This CDR3 contains 16 residues. The junction had 5 bases not matched to a gene; V was cut back by 0 bases and J by 4 bases. The CDR3 reads CASSLSPGTGGYEQYF. The CDR3 nucleotides read TGTGCCAGCAGTTTATCTCCTGGGACAGGGGGGTACGAGCAGTACTTC.

The chain combines TRBV28 with TRBJ2-3; D is unresolved. With 6 bases removed from V and 4 bases from J, the gap between germline ends came to 8 bases. The CDR3 length is 12 residues. CDR1 is MDHEN and CDR2 is SYDVKM in the germline V gene. This CDR3 is CASSLSADTQYF. CDR3 DNA sequence: TGTGCCAGCAGCCTCAGCGCAGATACGCAGTATTTT. The variable domain in full, with the rest retrieved from reference TRBV28 and TRBJ2-3, is DVKVTQSSRYLVKRTGEKVFLECVQDMDHENMFWYRQDPGLGLRLIYFSYDVKMKEKGDIPEGYSVSREKKERFSLILESASTNQTSMYLCASSLSADTQYFGPGTRLTVL.

Details on this clone: The same CDR3 arises from other DNA sequences in this sample as well. This CDR3 reads CAWTGDNTEAFF. The CDR3 nucleotides are TGTGCCTGGACAGGGGACAACACTGAAGCTTTCTTT. The chain links TRBV30 to TRBJ1-1, with TRBD1 as a possible D gene (6 bases). Per germline, CDR1 GTSNPN and CDR2 SVGIG (reference sequence). Trimming shortened V by 4 bases and J by 2 bases, and 8 bases separated the two germline ends. This CDR3 has 12 amino acids.

This clone was counted once. This chain connects TRBV2 to TRBJ1-2; D may be TRBD1 (6 bases). V lost 7 bases and J 2 bases, leaving 17 bases between the germline ends. Germline CDR1 and CDR2: SNHLY and FYNNEI. The CDR3 runs 15 residues. The CDR3 reads CASMPRDMSNYGYTF. CDR3 coding DNA: TGTGCCAGCATGCCACGGGACATGAGCAACTATGGCTACACCTTC.

V gene TRBV5-1 combines with J gene TRBJ2-1; TRBD2 aligns across 9 bases. Germline V gene sequence: CDR1 SGHRS, CDR2 YFSETQ. J lost 2 bases, V lost 1 base, and 4 bases had no gene match. The CDR3 extends over 16 amino acids. In nucleotides, the CDR3 is TGCGCCAGCAGCTTGACTAGCGGGTTTACCTACAATGAGCAGTTCTTC. Translation gives CASSLTSGFTYNEQFF.

The count of this clone is one. This sequence joins TRBV18 and TRBJ2-4, with a tentative D call TRBD2 (6 bases). Looked up from germline, CDR1 is KGHSH and CDR2 is LQKENI. The CDR3 loop spans 16 amino acids. Trimming cost V 6 bases and J 0 bases, with 15 bases left between them. CDR3 sequence (DNA): TGTGCCAGCTCCCGGACTACCTATCTAGCCAAAAACATTCAGTACTTC. It codes for CASSRTTYLAKNIQYF.

The J gene is TRBJ1-5, the V gene TRBV2, with 12 bases identical to TRBD1. Germline trimming cut 8 bases from V and 5 bases from J; bases unmatched to any gene: 4. CDR1 is SNHLY, CDR2 FYNNEI, per germline. The CDR3 totals 14 residues. The CDR3 here is CASEGQGADQPQHF. CDR3 sequence (DNA): TGTGCCAGCGAGGGACAGGGGGCCGATCAGCCCCAGCATTTT.

The rearrangement uses TRBV2 and TRBJ2-5; TRBD1 aligns across 10 bases. CDR1 is SNHLY and CDR2 is FYNNEI in the germline V gene. The CDR3 totals 14 residues. With 3 bases clipped from V and 7 bases from J, the junction kept 5 bases outside the gene matches. CDR3 amino acids: CASSETGGAGTQYF. The CDR3 bases are TGTGCCAGCAGTGAGACAGGGGGCGCGGGGACCCAGTACTTC.

The genes are TRBV19 and TRBJ2-7; D is unresolved. Germline V gene sequence: CDR1 LNHDA, CDR2 SQIVND (reference sequence). The CDR3 length is 12 residues. V lost 1 base, J lost 6 bases, and 7 bases lay in between. This CDR3 is CASSIVSGEQYF. The CDR3 DNA is TGTGCCAGTAGTATAGTCTCCGGCGAGCAGTACTTC. Together with reference TRBV19 and TRBJ2-7, the CDR3 gives the full variable domain: DGGITQSPKYLFRKEGQNVTLSCEQNLNHDAMYWYRQDPGQGLRLIYYSQIVNDFQKGDIAEGYSVSREKKESFPLTVTSAQKNPTAFYLCASSIVSGEQYFGPGTRLTVT.

The chain recombines TRBV5-6 with TRBJ2-7, with TRBD1 identical over 8 bases. The V segment lost 0 bases and the J segment 3 bases; nucleotides outside the gene matches: 5. The CDR3 runs 15 residues. Germline V lookup: CDR1 SGHDT, CDR2 YYEEEE. The CDR3 here is CASSLAGQGYYEQYF. As DNA, the CDR3 is TGTGCCAGCAGCTTGGCCGGACAGGGTTACTACGAGCAGTACTTC.